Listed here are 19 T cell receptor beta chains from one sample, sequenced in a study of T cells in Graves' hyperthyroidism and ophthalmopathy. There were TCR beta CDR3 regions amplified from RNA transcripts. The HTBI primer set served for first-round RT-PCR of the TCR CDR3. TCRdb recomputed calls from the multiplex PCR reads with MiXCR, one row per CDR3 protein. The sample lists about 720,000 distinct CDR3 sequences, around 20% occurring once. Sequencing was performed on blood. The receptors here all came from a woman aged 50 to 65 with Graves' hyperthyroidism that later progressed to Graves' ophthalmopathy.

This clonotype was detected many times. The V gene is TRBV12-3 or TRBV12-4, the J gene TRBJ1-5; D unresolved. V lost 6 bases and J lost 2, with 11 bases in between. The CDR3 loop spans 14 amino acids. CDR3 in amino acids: CASRKDVGNQPQHF. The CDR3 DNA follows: TGTGCCAGCAGAAAAGACGTGGGCAATCAGCCCCAGCATTTT.

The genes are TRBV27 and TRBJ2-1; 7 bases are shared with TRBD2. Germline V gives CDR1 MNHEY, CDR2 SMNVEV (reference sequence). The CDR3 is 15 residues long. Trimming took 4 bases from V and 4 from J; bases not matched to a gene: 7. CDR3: CASSSRLALYNEQFF. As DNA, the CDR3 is TGTGCCAGCAGTTCCCGACTAGCCCTATACAATGAGCAGTTCTTC.

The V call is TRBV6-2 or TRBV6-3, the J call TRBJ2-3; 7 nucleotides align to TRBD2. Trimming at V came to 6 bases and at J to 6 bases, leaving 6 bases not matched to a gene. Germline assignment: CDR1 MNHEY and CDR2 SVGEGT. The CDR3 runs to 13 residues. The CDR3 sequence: CASRRTRGDTQYF. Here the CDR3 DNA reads TGTGCCAGCAGGCGGACTAGAGGGGATACGCAGTATTTT.

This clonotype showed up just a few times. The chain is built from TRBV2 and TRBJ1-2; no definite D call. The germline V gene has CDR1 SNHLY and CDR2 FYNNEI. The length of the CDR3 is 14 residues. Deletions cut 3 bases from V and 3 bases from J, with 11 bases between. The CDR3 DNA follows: TGTGCCAGCAGTGAGACCCCTGGTCACTATGGCTACACCTTC. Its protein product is CASSETPGHYGYTF.

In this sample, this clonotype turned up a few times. This chain's CDR3 is CASLALPTLQAFF. In DNA, the CDR3 is TGTGCCAGCCTGGCCCTCCCGACCCTTCAAGCTTTCTTT. V is TRBV6-1 and J is TRBJ1-1, with D hard to call. The CDR3 length is 13 residues. V was clipped by 8 bases and J by 9 bases, with 19 bases between them. The germline V gene encodes CDR1 MNHNS and CDR2 SASEGT.

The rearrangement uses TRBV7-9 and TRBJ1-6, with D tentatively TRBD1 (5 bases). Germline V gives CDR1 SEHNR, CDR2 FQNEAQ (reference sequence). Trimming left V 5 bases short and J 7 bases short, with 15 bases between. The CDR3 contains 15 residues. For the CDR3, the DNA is TGTGCCAGCAGCCCCTCCGGGACCACCAATTCACCCCTCCACTTT. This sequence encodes CASSPSGTTNSPLHF.

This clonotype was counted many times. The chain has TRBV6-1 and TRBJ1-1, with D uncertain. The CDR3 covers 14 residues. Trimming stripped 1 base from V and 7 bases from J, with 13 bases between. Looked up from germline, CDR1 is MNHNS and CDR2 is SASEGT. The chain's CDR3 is CASSEGRRTSEAFF. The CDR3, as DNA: TGTGCCAGCAGTGAAGGACGGAGAACAAGTGAAGCTTTCTTT.

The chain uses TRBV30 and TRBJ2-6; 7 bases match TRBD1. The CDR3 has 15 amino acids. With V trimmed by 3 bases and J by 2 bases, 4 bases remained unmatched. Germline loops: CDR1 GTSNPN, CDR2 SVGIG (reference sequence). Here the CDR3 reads CAWRTGVPGANVLTF. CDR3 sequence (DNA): TGTGCCTGGAGAACAGGGGTCCCTGGGGCCAACGTCCTGACTTTC.

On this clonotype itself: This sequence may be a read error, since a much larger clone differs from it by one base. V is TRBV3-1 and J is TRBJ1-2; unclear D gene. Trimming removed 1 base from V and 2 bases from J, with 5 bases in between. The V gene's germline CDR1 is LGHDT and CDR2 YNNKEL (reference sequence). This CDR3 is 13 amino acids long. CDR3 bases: TGTGCCAGCAGCCAAGTACAGAACTATGGCTACACCTTC. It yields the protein CASSQVQNYGYTF. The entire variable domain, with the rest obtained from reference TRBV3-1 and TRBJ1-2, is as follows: DTAVSQTPKYLVTQMGNDKSIKCEQNLGHDTMYWYKQDSKKFLKIMFSYNNKELIINETVPNRFSPKSPDKAHLNLHINSLELGDSAVYFCASSQVQNYGYTFGSGTRLTVV.

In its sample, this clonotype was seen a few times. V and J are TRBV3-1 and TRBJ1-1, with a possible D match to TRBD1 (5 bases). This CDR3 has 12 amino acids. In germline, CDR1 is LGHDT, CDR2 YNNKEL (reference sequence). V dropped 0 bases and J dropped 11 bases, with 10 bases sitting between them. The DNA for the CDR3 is TGTGCCAGCAGCCAAGAACTGGGGGAGGCTTTCTTT. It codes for CASSQELGEAFF.

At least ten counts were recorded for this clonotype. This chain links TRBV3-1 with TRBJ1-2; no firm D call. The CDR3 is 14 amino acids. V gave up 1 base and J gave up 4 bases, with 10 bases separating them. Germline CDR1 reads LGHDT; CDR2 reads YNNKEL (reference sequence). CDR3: CASSQAGGFYGYTF. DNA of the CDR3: TGTGCCAGCAGCCAAGCGGGTGGGTTCTATGGCTACACCTTC.

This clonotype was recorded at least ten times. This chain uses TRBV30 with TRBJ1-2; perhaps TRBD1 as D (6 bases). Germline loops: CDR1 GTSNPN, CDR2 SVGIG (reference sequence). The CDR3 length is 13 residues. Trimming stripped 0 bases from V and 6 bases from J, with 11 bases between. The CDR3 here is CAWSVSGVDGYTF. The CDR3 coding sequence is TGTGCCTGGAGTGTATCAGGGGTTGATGGCTACACCTTC.

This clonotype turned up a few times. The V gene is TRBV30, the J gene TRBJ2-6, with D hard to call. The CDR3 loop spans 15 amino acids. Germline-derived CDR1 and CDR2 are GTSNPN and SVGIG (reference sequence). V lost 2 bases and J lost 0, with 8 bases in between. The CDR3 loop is CAWSFGSSGANVLTF. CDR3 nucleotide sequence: TGTGCCTGGAGTTTTGGAAGCTCTGGGGCCAACGTCCTGACTTTC.

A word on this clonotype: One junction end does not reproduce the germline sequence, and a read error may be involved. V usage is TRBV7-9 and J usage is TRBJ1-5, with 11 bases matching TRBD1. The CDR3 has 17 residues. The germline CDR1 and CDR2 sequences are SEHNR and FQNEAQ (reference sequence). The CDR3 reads CAGSSGQGGSGNQPQHF. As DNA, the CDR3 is TGTGCCGGCAGCTCGGGACAGGGGGGGAGTGGCAATCAGCCCCAGCATTTT. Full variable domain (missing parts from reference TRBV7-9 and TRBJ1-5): DTGVSQNPRHKITKRGQNVTFRCDPISEHNRLYWYRQTLGQGPEFLTYFQNEAQLEKSRLLSDRFSAERPKGSFSTLEIQRTEQGDSAMYLCAGSSGQGGSGNQPQHFGDGTRLSIL.

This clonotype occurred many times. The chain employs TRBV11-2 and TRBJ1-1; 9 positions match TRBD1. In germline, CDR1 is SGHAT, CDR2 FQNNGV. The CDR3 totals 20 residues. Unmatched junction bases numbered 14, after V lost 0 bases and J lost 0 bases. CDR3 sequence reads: CASSLDGTDNRGPLNTEAFF. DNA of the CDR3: TGTGCCAGCAGCTTAGATGGCACAGACAACAGGGGGCCCCTGAACACTGAAGCTTTCTTT.

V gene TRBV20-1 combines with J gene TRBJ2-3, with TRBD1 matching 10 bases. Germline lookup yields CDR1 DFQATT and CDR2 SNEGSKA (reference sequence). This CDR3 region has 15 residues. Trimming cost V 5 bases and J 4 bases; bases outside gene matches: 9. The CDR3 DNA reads TGCAGTGCTGGACAGGGGGGCGGGGGCGCAGATACGCAGTATTTT. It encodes CSAGQGGGGADTQYF.

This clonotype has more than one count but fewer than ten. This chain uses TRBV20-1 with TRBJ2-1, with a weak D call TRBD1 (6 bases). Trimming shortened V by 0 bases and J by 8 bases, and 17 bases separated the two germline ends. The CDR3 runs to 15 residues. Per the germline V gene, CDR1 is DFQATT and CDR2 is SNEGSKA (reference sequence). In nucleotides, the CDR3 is TGCAGTGCTAGAGATCCAGGGGACCCCTTGGATGAGCAGTTCTTC. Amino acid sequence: CSARDPGDPLDEQFF.

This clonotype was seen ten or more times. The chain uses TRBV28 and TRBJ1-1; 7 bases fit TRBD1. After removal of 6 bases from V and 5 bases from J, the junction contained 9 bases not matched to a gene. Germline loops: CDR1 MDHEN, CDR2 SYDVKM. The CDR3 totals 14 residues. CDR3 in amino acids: CASSQGGWETEAFF. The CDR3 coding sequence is TGTGCCAGCAGCCAAGGGGGCTGGGAGACTGAAGCTTTCTTT.

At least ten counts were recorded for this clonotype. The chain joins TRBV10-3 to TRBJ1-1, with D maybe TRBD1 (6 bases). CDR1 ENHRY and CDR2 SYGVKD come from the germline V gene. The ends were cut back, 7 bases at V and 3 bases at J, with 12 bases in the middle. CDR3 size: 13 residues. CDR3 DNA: TGTGCCATCATCGGGGGCGAGGACACTGAAGCTTTCTTT. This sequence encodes CAIIGGEDTEAFF.